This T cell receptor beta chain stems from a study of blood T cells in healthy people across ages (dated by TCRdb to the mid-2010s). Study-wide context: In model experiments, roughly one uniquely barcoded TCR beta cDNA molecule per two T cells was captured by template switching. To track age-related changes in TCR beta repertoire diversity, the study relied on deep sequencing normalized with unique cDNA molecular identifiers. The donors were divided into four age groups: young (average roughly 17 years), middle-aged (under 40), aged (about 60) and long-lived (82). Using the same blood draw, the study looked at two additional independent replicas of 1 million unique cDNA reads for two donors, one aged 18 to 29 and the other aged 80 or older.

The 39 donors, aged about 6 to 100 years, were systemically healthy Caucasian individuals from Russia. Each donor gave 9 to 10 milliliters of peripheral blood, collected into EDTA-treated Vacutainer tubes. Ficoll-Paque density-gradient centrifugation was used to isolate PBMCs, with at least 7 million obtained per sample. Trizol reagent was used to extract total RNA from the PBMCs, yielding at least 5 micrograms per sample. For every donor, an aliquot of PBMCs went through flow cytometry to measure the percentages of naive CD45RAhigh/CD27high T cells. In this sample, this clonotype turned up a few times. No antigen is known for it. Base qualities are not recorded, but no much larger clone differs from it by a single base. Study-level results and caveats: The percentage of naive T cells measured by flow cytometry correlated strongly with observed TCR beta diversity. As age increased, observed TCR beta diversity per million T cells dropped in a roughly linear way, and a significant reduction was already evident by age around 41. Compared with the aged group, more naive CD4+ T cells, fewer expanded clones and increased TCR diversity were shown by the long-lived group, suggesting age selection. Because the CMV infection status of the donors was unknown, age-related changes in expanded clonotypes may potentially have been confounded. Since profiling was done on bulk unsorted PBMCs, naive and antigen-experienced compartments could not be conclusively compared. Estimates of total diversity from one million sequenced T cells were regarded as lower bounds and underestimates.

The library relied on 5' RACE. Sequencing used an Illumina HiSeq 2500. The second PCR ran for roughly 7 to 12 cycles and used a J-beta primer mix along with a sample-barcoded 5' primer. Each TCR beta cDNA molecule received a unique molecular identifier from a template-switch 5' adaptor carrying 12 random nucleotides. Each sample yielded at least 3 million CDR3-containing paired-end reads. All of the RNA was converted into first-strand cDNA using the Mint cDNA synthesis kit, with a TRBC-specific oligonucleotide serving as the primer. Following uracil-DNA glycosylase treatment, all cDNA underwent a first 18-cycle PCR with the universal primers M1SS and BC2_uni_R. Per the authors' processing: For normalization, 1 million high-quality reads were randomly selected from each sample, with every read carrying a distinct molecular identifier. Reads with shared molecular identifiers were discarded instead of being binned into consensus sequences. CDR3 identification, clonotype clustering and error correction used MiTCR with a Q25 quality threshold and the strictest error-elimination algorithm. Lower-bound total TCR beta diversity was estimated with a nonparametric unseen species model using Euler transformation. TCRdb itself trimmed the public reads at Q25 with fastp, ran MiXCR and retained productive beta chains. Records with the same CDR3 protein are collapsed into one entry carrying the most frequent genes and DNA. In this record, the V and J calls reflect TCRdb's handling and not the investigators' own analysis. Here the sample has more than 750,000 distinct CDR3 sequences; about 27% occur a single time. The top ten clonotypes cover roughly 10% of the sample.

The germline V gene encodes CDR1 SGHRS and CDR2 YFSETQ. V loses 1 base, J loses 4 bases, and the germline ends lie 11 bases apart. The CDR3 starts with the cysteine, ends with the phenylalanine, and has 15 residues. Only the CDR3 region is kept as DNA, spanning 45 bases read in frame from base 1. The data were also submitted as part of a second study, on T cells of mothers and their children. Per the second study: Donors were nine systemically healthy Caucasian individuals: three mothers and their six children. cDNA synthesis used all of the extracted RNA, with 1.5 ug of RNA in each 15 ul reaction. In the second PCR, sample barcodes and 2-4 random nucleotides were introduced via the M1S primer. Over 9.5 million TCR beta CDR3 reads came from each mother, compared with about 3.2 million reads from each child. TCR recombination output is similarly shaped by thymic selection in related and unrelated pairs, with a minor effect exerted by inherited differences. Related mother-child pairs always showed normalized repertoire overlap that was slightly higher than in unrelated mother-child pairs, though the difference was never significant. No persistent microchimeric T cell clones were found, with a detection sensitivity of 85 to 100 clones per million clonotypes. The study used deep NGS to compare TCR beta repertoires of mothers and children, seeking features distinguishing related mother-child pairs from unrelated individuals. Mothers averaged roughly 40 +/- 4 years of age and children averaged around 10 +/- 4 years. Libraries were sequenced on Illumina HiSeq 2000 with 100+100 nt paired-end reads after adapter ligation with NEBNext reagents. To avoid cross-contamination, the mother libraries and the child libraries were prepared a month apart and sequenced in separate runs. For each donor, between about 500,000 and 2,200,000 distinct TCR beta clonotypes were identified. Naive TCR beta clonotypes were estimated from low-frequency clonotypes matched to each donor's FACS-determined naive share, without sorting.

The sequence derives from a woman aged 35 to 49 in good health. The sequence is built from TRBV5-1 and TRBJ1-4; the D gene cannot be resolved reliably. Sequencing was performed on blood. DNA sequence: TGCGCCAGCAGCTTGAGGCAAGAAGATAATGAAAAACTGTTTTTT. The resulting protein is CASSLRQEDNEKLFF.